A single TCR beta chain is shown here with its context. The sample is drawn from a study of T cell changes during pregnancy in multiple sclerosis. This table comes from immunoSEQ multiplex PCR, and its TCRdb copy is limited to in-frame clones, with some not included. The sample has approximately 20,000 clones, roughly 89% seen once; the top ten hold 5.8%. The source material was CD8+ T cells from peripheral blood mononuclear cells, sampled in the third trimester of pregnancy. The TCR comes from a female donor in good health, enrolled as a control in a pregnancy study.

The CDR3, as DNA: TGTGCCAGCAGTTTATCTCTCGGACAGGGAGTACGAACCGGGGAGCTGTTTTTT. It translates to CASSLSLGQGVRTGELFF. This sequence joins TRBV27 and TRBJ2-2, with 8 bases matching TRBD1. The CDR3 spans 18 residues. Trimming removed 0 bases from V and 5 bases from J; junction bases left unmatched: 11. From germline, CDR1 is MNHEY and CDR2 SMNVEV (reference sequence).